The 16 T cell receptor beta chains below were found in one sample sequenced in a study of blood T cell repertoires in COVID-19 (dated by TCRdb to about 2020). Receptors were amplified or captured by the immunoSEQ multiplex PCR assay. TCRdb mirrors the immuneACCESS table, restricted to in-frame sequences. Some clones are absent from its copies; in checked studies, under half trace to an unresolved V gene, and the reason for the others is unknown. The sample table lists roughly 52,000 clones, around nine tenths of them with a count of one. 25% to 30% of the sample rests with the top ten. Sequencing input: peripheral blood. The receptors stem from an elderly woman with acute or convalescent COVID-19.

V and J are TRBV2 and TRBJ1-4; the D gene is possibly TRBD1 (6 bases). This CDR3 has 15 amino acids. Between the trimmed V and J ends, which lost 8 bases and 10 bases, there was a span of 23 bases. Germline V CDR1 and CDR2: SNHLY, FYNNEI. The CDR3 reads CASFLGMGAGAKLFF. The CDR3 DNA is TGTGCCAGCTTCCTGGGTATGGGGGCCGGGGCAAAACTGTTTTTT.

Written as DNA, the CDR3 is TGCGCCAGCAGCCCCCTAGCGGGGGGACGCACAGATACGCAGTATTTT. Residues: CASSPLAGGRTDTQYF. The rearrangement joins TRBV5-1 to TRBJ2-3, with 11 bases aligning to TRBD2. CDR3 size: 16 residues. The junction had 5 bases not matched to a gene; V was cut back by 4 bases and J by 1 base. Per germline, CDR1 SGHRS and CDR2 YFSETQ.

The chain couples TRBV6-6 to TRBJ1-2; D uncertain. Germline V gene lookup returns CDR1 MNHNY and CDR2 SVGAGI (reference sequence). Trimming left V 9 bases short and J 7 bases short, with 15 bases between. This CDR3 region has 12 residues. CDR3 nucleotide sequence: TGTGCCAGTGCGTTGACCCTAGGTGGCTACACCTTC. Its protein product is CASALTLGGYTF.

This clone was counted a few times. V is TRBV7-2 and J is TRBJ1-1; TRBD1 matches at 7 bases. The CDR3 covers 16 residues. The junction had 12 bases not matched to a gene; V was cut back by 4 bases and J by 4 bases. Per germline, CDR1 SGHTA and CDR2 FQGNSA. CDR3 loop: CASSSIGTVLPTEAFF. For the CDR3, the DNA is TGTGCCAGCAGCTCGATTGGGACAGTGTTACCCACTGAAGCTTTCTTT.

This clone came up once. This rearrangement joins TRBV5-1 to TRBJ2-2; TRBD2 matches at 11 bases. CDR1 is SGHRS and CDR2 is YFSETQ in the germline V gene. The CDR3 covers 17 residues. Trimming took 4 bases from V and 4 from J; bases not matched to a gene: 9. For the CDR3, the DNA is TGCGCCAGCAGCGGGCTAGCGGGGGGTCAGACCACCGGGGAGCTGTTTTTT. Translation gives CASSGLAGGQTTGELFF.

V and J are TRBV28 and TRBJ1-5; TRBD1 is a possible D gene (6 bases). Germline V lookup: CDR1 MDHEN, CDR2 SYDVKM. Trimming removed 6 bases at V and 9 bases at J, with 15 bases between. There are 13 residues in the CDR3. The CDR3 loop reads CASRKGGLLPQHF. CDR3 in DNA: TGTGCCAGCAGAAAGGGGGGGCTATTGCCCCAGCATTTT. The whole variable domain, filled in from reference TRBV28 and TRBJ1-5, reads DVKVTQSSRYLVKRTGEKVFLECVQDMDHENMFWYRQDPGLGLRLIYFSYDVKMKEKGDIPEGYSVSREKKERFSLILESASTNQTSMYLCASRKGGLLPQHFGDGTRLSIL.

The chain carries TRBV6-4 and TRBJ2-1; D not resolved. CDR3 length: 16 residues. The V end was cut by 0 bases, the J end by 3 bases, with 12 bases between. CDR1 and CDR2 from the germline V gene are MRHNA and SNTAGT. The CDR3 DNA is TGTGCCAGCAGTGACTCGAGGTCGCGGAACTACAATGAGCAGTTCTTC. Translated, it gives CASSDSRSRNYNEQFF.

This chain links TRBV18 with TRBJ1-6; TRBD1 agrees at 9 bases. V dropped 4 bases and J dropped 10; count of bases not matched to a gene: 8. CDR1 and CDR2 (germline): KGHSH, LQKENI. This CDR3 spans 15 amino acids. The CDR3, as DNA: TGTGCCAGCTCACAGGACAGGGGTCAACTGTCACCCCTCCACTTT. This encodes CASSQDRGQLSPLHF.

This chain joins TRBV15 and TRBJ2-3; maybe TRBD1 (5 bases). The CDR3 is 15 amino acids. Per the germline V gene, CDR1 is LNHNV and CDR2 is YYDKDF (reference sequence). V lost 0 bases and J lost 1, with 8 bases in between. The CDR3 is CATSREGRGTDTQYF. CDR3 in DNA: TGTGCCACCAGCAGAGAGGGCAGGGGCACAGATACGCAGTATTTT.

The rearrangement uses TRBV19 and TRBJ2-1; a possible D gene is TRBD2 (5 bases). The CDR3 has 13 residues. CDR1 is LNHDA, CDR2 SQIVND, per germline (reference sequence). The V end lost 3 bases, the J end lost 7 bases, and 10 bases lay between the germline ends. CDR3 amino acids: CASSMAGANEQFF. DNA for the CDR3: TGTGCCAGTAGTATGGCGGGCGCTAATGAGCAGTTCTTC.

J is TRBJ2-2 and V is TRBV3-1 (or the pseudogene TRBV3-2); possibly TRBD2 for D (7 bases). V dropped 0 bases and J dropped 6 bases, with 11 bases sitting between them. CDR3 length equals 15 residues. Germline lookup yields CDR1 LGHDT and CDR2 YNNKEL (reference sequence). CDR3 residues: CASSQDLGGPGELFF. The CDR3 nucleotides read TGTGCCAGCAGCCAAGATCTCGGGGGGCCCGGGGAGCTGTTTTTT.

Regarding this clone: One end of the junction is discordant with germline, which a read error may explain. The chain links TRBV16 to TRBJ2-3; 13 nucleotides line up with TRBD2. This CDR3 has 17 residues. Germline V CDR1 and CDR2: KGHSY, FQNENV. The CDR3 DNA is TGTGCCAGCAGCTATGCTACCGGGACTAGCGGGGTAGATGCGCAGTATTTT. Translating it yields CASSYATGTSGVDAQYF. Filled out from reference TRBV16 and TRBJ2-3, the complete variable domain reads GEEVAQTPKHLVRGEGQKAKLYCAPIKGHSYVFWYQQVLKNEFKFLISFQNENVFDETGMPKERFSAKCLPNSPCSLEIQATKLEDSAVYFCASSYATGTSGVDAQYFGPGTRLTVL.

The chain combines TRBV19 with TRBJ2-4; 10 bases fit TRBD1. Trimming removed 6 bases from V and 5 bases from J; junction bases left unmatched: 7. Germline CDR1 is LNHDA and CDR2 is SQIVND (reference sequence). The CDR3 covers 15 residues. CDR3 sequence (DNA): TGTGCCAGTAGCGACCGGACAGGGGGAGAAAACATTCAGTACTTC. Its protein product is CASSDRTGGENIQYF.

The rearrangement links TRBV3-1 (or the pseudogene TRBV3-2) to TRBJ2-5, with D tentatively TRBD2 (6 bases). CDR1 is LGHDT and CDR2 is YNNKEL in the germline V gene (reference sequence). The CDR3 loop spans 11 amino acids. V shed 5 bases and J shed 5 bases, with 6 bases lying between them. CDR3 protein: CASSGRETQYF. The CDR3, as DNA: TGTGCCAGCAGCGGGAGGGAGACCCAGTACTTC.

This clone has just one count. The chain combines TRBV2 with TRBJ1-5; 7 bases line up with TRBD1. The V segment lost 4 bases and the J segment 3 bases; nucleotides outside the gene matches: 3. The germline V gene encodes CDR1 SNHLY and CDR2 FYNNEI. This CDR3 has 14 amino acids. The CDR3 region has the DNA TGTGCCAGCAGTGCGACAGGGCACAATCAGCCCCAGCATTTT. It specifies CASSATGHNQPQHF.

The J gene is TRBJ2-2, the V gene TRBV5-1, with 8 bases fitting TRBD1. The CDR3 has 16 amino acids. Germline-derived CDR1 and CDR2 are SGHRS and YFSETQ. With V trimmed by 6 bases and J by 3 bases, 10 bases remained unmatched. The CDR3 coding sequence is TGCGCCAGCACCGCCCCGGGGACAGGCGACACCGGGGAGCTGTTTTTT. Translating it yields CASTAPGTGDTGELFF.